The present T cell receptor beta chain was sequenced within a study of cytomegalovirus exposure and HLA in healthy donors. This CDR3 is 15 amino acids long. Germline CDR1 reads MNHNS; CDR2 reads SASEGT. Trimming removed 0 bases at V and 0 bases at J, with 9 bases between. Only a few counts were recorded for this clone. A multiplex PCR was run with 60 Vbeta primers and 13 Jbeta primers. Method: immunoSEQ multiplex PCR; TCRdb's copy keeps in-frame clones and lacks some. The sample lists some 120,000 clones, about 9.4% occurring once. Input material: PBMCs. This chain connects TRBV6-1 to TRBJ2-7; possible D gene TRBD2, 6 bases. The sequence was collected from a woman between 40 and 50 years old in good health and CMV-seropositive. The CDR3 sequence: CASSEAVEGSYEQYF. CDR3 sequence (DNA): TGTGCCAGCAGTGAAGCGGTGGAGGGCTCCTACGAGCAGTACTTC.